This T cell receptor (beta chain) was observed in a study of CD8+CD57+ T cells in acquired aplastic anemia (dated 2018 in TCRdb). Broadly, across the study: DNA extracted from sorted CD4+ and CD8+ cells had a mean of around 3.3 ug, with a range of 0.2 to 27.4 ug. A CD8+CD57+ expansion meant a frequency higher than the mean frequency seen in healthy subjects.

In this sample, this clonotype turned up a few times. Its recognized antigen is unknown. The input lacks base qualities; no much larger clone sits a single base away. TCR beta VDJ combination and CDR3 sequence profiling used genomic DNA as the template. An Illumina HiSeq 2000 was used for TCR repertoire sequencing. As for how the authors treated the data: Repertoire assessment relied on Simpson's diversity index, CDR3 size and DJ length profiles, and TRBV/TRBJ rearrangement plots. Whichever DNA sequence was most abundant in the deep sequencing data was defined as the immunodominant clone. CDR3 amino acid sequences were screened for sharing across subjects and compared with published repertoires and the VDJdb database. Using fastp trimming at Q25 and MiXCR clonotype assembly, TCRdb reanalyzed the public sequencing data and kept in-frame beta chains. One record per CDR3 amino acid sequence lists the most common genes and DNA. The V and J calls here are based on TCRdb, not the publication. The sample profile shows about 200,000 distinct CDR3 sequences; less than 75% of them were found once. About 60% of the sample goes to the ten largest clones.

Patients chosen for sequencing had shown expansion of CD8+CD57+ cells by flow cytometry. Severe acquired aplastic anemia was diagnosed in all patients according to International Study of Aplastic Anemia and Agranulocytosis and Camitta criteria. Patients had received no therapy at the time of blood sampling. In this study, sorted CD4+ and CD8+ T cells from the blood of healthy subjects and of severe aplastic anemia patients had their TCR repertoires deep-sequenced. Patients were enrolled in the USA under clinicaltrials.gov protocols 00001620, 01623167, 00001397, 00071045, 00081523 and 00961064. Ficoll-Paque density gradient centrifugation was used to isolate peripheral blood mononuclear cells. Before DNA extraction, CD4+ and CD8+ T cells were sorted by FACS or by magnetic beads. Study-wide conclusions, independent of this receptor: Around 28 CD8+ CDR3 sequences were found to be shared between patients and controls, but these sequences appeared to be highly expressed in patients and within the immunodominant clones of the patients. Patients and healthy controls showed no significant difference in CD8+ Simpson's diversity (P=0.060).

The cysteine opens and the phenylalanine closes a CDR3 of 12 amino acids. The read is trimmed to its CDR3 DNA, 36 bases read in frame from base 1. Relative to germline, V is missing 5 bases and J is missing 12 bases, with 7 bases of the junction outside any gene match. According to the germline V gene (reference sequence), CDR1 reads DFQATT and CDR2 reads SNEGSKA. This TCR derives from a human donor with aplastic anemia. The V and J genes are TRBV20-1 and TRBJ1-4; TRBD1 fits 9 bases in the junction. Sequencing input: sorted CD4+, CD8+, or CD8+CD57+ T cells (not recorded which) from PBMCs. The CDR3 region has the sequence CSAPGTGIQLFF. In nucleotide form, the sequence is TGCAGTGCTCCCGGGACAGGGATTCAACTGTTTTTT.